The rows below give T cell receptor delta chains drawn from one sample of a study of delta chains in infants with herpesvirus infections. TCRdb re-processed the RT-PCR reads using CATT. The sample includes around 3,300 delta-chain clones, approximately 30% of them seen just once. Specimen: peripheral blood, collected at time point 3 of longitudinal follow-up. Receptor source: a human donor who was a Ugandan infant, either HIV-exposed or HIV-unexposed (not recorded which). Each CDR3 is given without its conserved first and last residue.

v_gene	CDR3aa
TRDV1	ALGELSLPVRTGAYQPNTDKLI
TRDV1	ALGDAPRAYKSTGDGPKLI
TRDV2	ACDKSRLLGDTGTDKLI
TRDV1	ALGERLLGDTDKLI
TRDV1	ALGEPFLGRGTDKLI
TRDV1	AFGEGLTRPSYMVLGENTDKLI
TRDV2	ACDTVGMLSHCKTDKLI
TRDV3	AFGRGILGGAQLF
TRDV1	ALGSPFLPYWGGKQLF
TRDV1	ALGEGYLEILGDTFKLYSLTYTDKLI
TRDV1	ALGELSSTAGYTDKLI
TRDV1	ALGETSPMLGDIPRGKLI
TRDV1	ALGGGTMAFPWGIPGTDKLI
TRDV1	ALGRVTDKLI
TRDV2	ACDTGGGLSWDTRQMF
TRDV1	ALGTRRPELGDTGYKLI
TRDV1	ALGELTPQAFRTGGYPLRII